This TCR beta chain is drawn from a study of PD-1 blockade in classical Hodgkin lymphoma. The trim removed 0 bases at V and 2 bases at J, leaving 8 bases unmatched. The CDR3 is 17 amino acids. Germline lookup yields CDR1 KGHSH and CDR2 LQKENI. TCRdb's table, derived via immunoSEQ multiplex PCR, lists solely in-frame clones and lacks some. This table holds about 6,800 clones, roughly 85% found once. Patients all relapsed after autologous stem cell transplantation, and there was variation in brentuximab vedotin exposure. Starting with thawed PBMCs, CD4+ T cells were purified by magnetic negative selection.

This sequence was found in a human donor with classical Hodgkin lymphoma. Source: CD4+ T cells from blood, taken at baseline. The chain links TRBV18 to TRBJ2-3; TRBD2 matches 7 bases. In nucleotides, the CDR3 is TGTGCCAGCTCACCACCGCGGGGGAAACAGACCACAGATACGCAGTATTTT. Its translation: CASSPPRGKQTTDTQYF.